This TCR beta chain derives from a study of shared clonotypes between healthy human individuals (dated by TCRdb to about 2020). Regarding the study in general: A couple of women and a few men aged 18 to 49 years were included in the cohort. To increase sequencing depth and limit assay-specific biases, TCR repertoire library preparation and sequencing were carried out by different laboratories using diverse techniques. Each donor's leukapheresis produced roughly between about 0.8 and 8.9 billion PBMCs. The study deeply sequenced blood TCR repertoires of roughly five healthy adults to estimate repertoire size and the extent of clonotype sharing between individuals.

From a lookup of the germline V gene, CDR1 and CDR2 are SGHRS and YFSETQ. V is shortened by 3 bases, J by 0 bases, and the region joining them spans 15 bases. Spanning cysteine to phenylalanine, the CDR3 consists of 17 amino acids. The sequence is cut down to CDR3 DNA, 51 bases in frame from base 1. The donors were healthy, HIV-negative adults with no recently reported acute infections or vaccinations. Every donor was a Caucasian adult residing in Nashville, Tennessee, USA. For unsorted samples, 75 million to 100 million PBMCs were counted and genomic DNA was extracted with the QIAamp DNA Blood Mini kit. After blood collection by leukapheresis, PBMCs were isolated using Ficoll-Histopaque density gradient centrifugation and then cryopreserved in the vapor phase of liquid nitrogen. Concerning this clone itself: Its antigen remains undetermined. No much larger clone is present one base from it, and per-base qualities are unavailable.

Findings and caveats that apply to the study as a whole: Pairwise subsampling indicated that sequencing depth was expected to affect the degree of clonotype sharing among donors. Because the study included only a small number of donors, the genetic and exposure-history diversity represented was limited. Only blood was sampled, and tissue TCR repertoires likely differ from those in blood.

Using the deep immunoSEQ assay, TCR CDR3 regions were amplified from genomic DNA by multiplex PCR. Genomic DNA extracted from each cell subset was distributed evenly over all wells of several immunoSEQ 96-well plates, and each plate served as one replicate. For unsorted PBMC, 250 to 300 ng genomic DNA, equal to roughly 33,000 T cell genomes, was loaded into each replicate PCR. Genomic DNA from unsorted PBMC was sequenced over ten immunoSEQ deep assay plates. The purified libraries were quantified using a Qubit 3.0 fluorometer, sized with a Bioanalyzer 2100, and then quantified again using the KAPA Library Quantification kit. Every immunoSEQ 96-well plate was sequenced on a dedicated single-read 150-cycle Illumina NextSeq 550 flow cell. As for the authors' bioinformatics: Because the immunoSEQ output held only junctional sequences and lacked quality scores, the filtering could not match the filtering applied to full-length reads. Sequences were annotated with PyIR, a Python wrapper for IgBLAST v1.9, and V/J genes and CDR3 were assigned using IMGT germline references. Any read was removed if the V/J assignment was weak (E-value above 1e-6), the CDR3 was missing, or the read contained stop codons, out-of-frame junctions, or ambiguous translated residues. V3J clonotypes were defined by identical inferred V gene, J gene, and CDR3 amino acid sequence. To compute the percentage overlap between repertoires, the number of shared unique clonotypes was divided by the size of the smaller repertoire. Repertoire richness was assessed with RTK rarefaction, the Chao1 estimator, and Recon v2.1 estimates of unobserved clonotypes. Entries here come from immuneACCESS through TCRdb and include only in-frame sequences with V and J called. Some clones fail to appear in such tables; in the studies checked, an unresolved V gene covers under half of the shortfall, and the cause of the remainder is unknown. Clonal size and the V and J genes are those of that table, whereas D and trimming came from the DNA. The sample data list about 490,000 clones, and around 79% of these were observed just once. Roughly 12% of the sample rests with the top ten.

The chain was built from TRBV5-1 and TRBJ1-4; no confident D gene assignment can be made. Sequencing used PBMCs. This receptor was obtained from a woman in her forties in good health. Some clones in this sample may be carry-over from other donors' samples. The nucleotide sequence reads TGCGCCAGCAGCTCAGGAATCCTATTTGCAACTAATGAAAAACTGTTTTTT. This is translated as CASSSGILFATNEKLFF.